This T cell receptor beta chain was captured in a study of Ad26.COV2.S vaccination and SARS-CoV-2 variants. Method: immunoSEQ multiplex PCR; TCRdb's copy keeps in-frame clones and lacks some. Among over 85,000 clones listed, around 80% were seen once. As for this clone: Its antigen is currently unknown.

Findings and caveats of the study: Non-spike TCR breadth was similar in vaccine and placebo recipients. Marked by substantial breadth, spike-specific CD8+ and CD4+ T cell responses were reportedly seen after vaccination.

Material: peripheral blood, obtained after recovery from COVID-19. The TCR was taken from a human donor who had recovered from COVID-19.

The CDR3 loop is CASSLEWDTEAFF. In nucleotides, the CDR3 is TGTGCCAGCAGCCTCGAGTGGGACACTGAAGCTTTCTTT. This sequence joins TRBV16 and TRBJ1-1; no reliable D call. Per germline, CDR1 KGHSY and CDR2 FQNENV. Trimming left V 4 bases short and J 3 bases short, with 9 bases between. This CDR3 is built from 13 residues.